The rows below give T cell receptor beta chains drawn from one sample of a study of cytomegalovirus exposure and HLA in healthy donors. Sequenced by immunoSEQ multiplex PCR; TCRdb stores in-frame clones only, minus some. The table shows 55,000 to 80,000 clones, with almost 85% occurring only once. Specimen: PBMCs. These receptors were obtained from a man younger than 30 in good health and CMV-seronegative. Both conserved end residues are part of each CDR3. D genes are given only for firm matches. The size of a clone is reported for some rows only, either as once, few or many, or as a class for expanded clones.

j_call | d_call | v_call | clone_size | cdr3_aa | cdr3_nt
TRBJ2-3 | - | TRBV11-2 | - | CASSLVLADTQYF | TGTGCCAGCAGCTTAGTCCTTGCAGATACGCAGTATTTT
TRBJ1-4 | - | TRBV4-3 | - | CASSQDRGWGEKLFF | TGCGCCAGCAGCCAAGATCGGGGGTGGGGTGAAAAACTGTTTTTT
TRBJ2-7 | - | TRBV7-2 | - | CASSLRMSVSIPYEQYF | TGTGCCAGCAGCTTAAGGATGAGCGTCTCGATCCCCTACGAGCAGTACTTC
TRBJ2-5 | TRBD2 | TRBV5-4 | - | CASSDKSGRNQETQYF | TGTGCCAGCAGTGATAAGAGCGGGAGGAACCAAGAGACCCAGTACTTC
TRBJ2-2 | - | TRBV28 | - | CATTVGHAGTGELFF | TGTGCCACCACCGTAGGGCACGCGGGCACCGGGGAGCTGTTTTTT
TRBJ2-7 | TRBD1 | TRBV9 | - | CASSVAGTGGTYEQYF | TGTGCCAGCAGCGTCGCCGGGACAGGGGGTACCTACGAGCAGTACTTC
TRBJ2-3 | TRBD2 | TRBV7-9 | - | CASSLLTGGLGDTQYF | TGTGCCAGCAGCTTACTTACGGGGGGGCTTGGAGATACGCAGTATTTT
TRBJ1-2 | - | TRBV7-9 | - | CASSGEVTINYGYTF | TGTGCCAGCAGCGGAGAGGTGACTATTAACTATGGCTACACCTTC
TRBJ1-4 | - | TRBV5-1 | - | CASRPEQATNEKLFF | TGCGCCAGCAGACCCGAGCAGGCAACTAATGAAAAACTGTTTTTT
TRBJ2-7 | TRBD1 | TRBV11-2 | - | CASSLAVDRGLFYEQYF | TGTGCCAGCAGCTTAGCAGTCGACAGGGGGCTTTTTTACGAGCAGTACTTC
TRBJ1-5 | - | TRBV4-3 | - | CASSQGTVSNQPQHF | TGCGCCAGCAGCCAAGGGACAGTTAGCAATCAGCCCCAGCATTTT
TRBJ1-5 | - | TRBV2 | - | CASSERSQPQHF | TGTGCCAGCAGTGAAAGGAGTCAGCCCCAGCATTTT
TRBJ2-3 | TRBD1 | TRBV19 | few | CASSGQGRADTQYF | TGTGCCAGTAGTGGACAGGGGAGGGCAGATACGCAGTATTTT
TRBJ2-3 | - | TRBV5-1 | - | CASSRWGDRVDTQYF | TGCGCCAGCAGCCGCTGGGGGGATAGGGTAGATACGCAGTATTTT
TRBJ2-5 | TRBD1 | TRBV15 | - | CATSRGEGDRGDQETQYF | TGTGCCACCAGCAGGGGGGAGGGGGACAGGGGTGACCAAGAGACCCAGTACTTC
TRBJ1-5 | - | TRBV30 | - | CAWSVRENQPQHF | TGTGCCTGGAGTGTACGGGAGAATCAGCCCCAGCATTTT
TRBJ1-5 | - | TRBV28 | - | CASSSGQPQHF | TGTGCCAGCAGTTCAGGTCAGCCCCAGCATTTT
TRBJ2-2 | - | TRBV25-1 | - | CASSELGMRNTGELFF | TGTGCCAGCAGTGAATTGGGCATGAGGAACACCGGGGAGCTGTTTTTT
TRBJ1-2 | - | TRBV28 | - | CASSLGAMFGGRGNGYTF | TGTGCCAGCAGTCTAGGGGCAATGTTCGGGGGGCGCGGGAATGGCTACACCTTC
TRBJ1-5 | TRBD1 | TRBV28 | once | CASSLWVSGQGLGNQPQHF | TGTGCCAGCAGTCTATGGGTGTCGGGACAGGGTTTGGGCAATCAGCCCCAGCATTTT
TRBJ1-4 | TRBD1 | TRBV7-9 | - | CADGGQGDEKLFF | TGTGCAGATGGGGGTCAGGGGGATGAAAAACTGTTTTTT
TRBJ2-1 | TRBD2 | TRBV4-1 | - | CASSQGASGNSYNEQFF | TGCGCCAGCAGCCAAGGGGCTAGCGGAAACTCCTACAATGAGCAGTTCTTC
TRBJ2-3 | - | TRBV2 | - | CASSEARSAGTDTQYF | TGTGCCAGCAGTGAAGCGCGGTCGGCAGGCACAGATACGCAGTATTTT
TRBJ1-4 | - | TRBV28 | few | CASSFDVGPTNEKLFF | TGTGCCAGCAGTTTTGACGTTGGGCCTACTAATGAAAAACTGTTTTTT
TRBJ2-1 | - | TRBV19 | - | CASSTPLRLTRQFF | TGTGCCAGTAGTACCCCCCTAAGGTTGACTCGGCAGTTCTTC
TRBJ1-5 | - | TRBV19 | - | CASRIYGAGDGNQPQHF | TGTGCCAGTAGAATATACGGGGCAGGGGATGGCAATCAGCCCCAGCATTTT